This TCR beta chain was identified during a study of regulatory and conventional T cells in RAG deficiency. The sorted conventional CD4+ T cells were CD25-low and CD127-high, with genomic DNA sequenced. Clones were sequenced by immunoSEQ multiplex PCR, and TCRdb holds only the in-frame ones, with some missing. The repertoire holds 40,000 to 55,000 clones, with 70% to 90% as singletons. Notes on this clone: The antigen is undetermined.

CDR1 SGHTA and CDR2 FQGNSA come from the germline V gene. The CDR3 has 15 residues. Trimming stripped 1 base from V and 2 bases from J, with 12 bases between. General study points: Omenn patients showed >80% Treg-Tconv overlap and shorter CDR3 lengths. Omenn CD25-high CD127-low cells may be activated cells, not true Tregs.

These same data were also listed under a study on regulatory T cells. As that study records: Primers: 52 TRBV forward and 13 TRBJ reverse. Patient repertoires had restricted TRB V-J pairs and skewed V and J usage, most in Tregs.

The chain carries TRBV7-2 and TRBJ2-7, with D hard to call. This receptor was obtained from a human donor in good health. Sequencing was carried out using CD4+ effector T cells sorted from blood. The CDR3 protein is CASSLVPDPAYEQYF. CDR3 sequence (DNA): TGTGCCAGCAGCTTAGTCCCTGACCCAGCCTACGAGCAGTACTTC.